The present TCR beta chain was sequenced within a study of PD-L1 blockade in urothelial cancer. Study as a whole: Starting at some point between 2014 and 2015, patients were given atezolizumab (1,200 mg intravenously every 3 weeks). Blood was tested 3 weeks (second dose) and 6 weeks into treatment.

The V gene's germline CDR1 is GTSNPN and CDR2 SVGIG (reference sequence). This CDR3 spans 15 amino acids. V lost 2 bases to trimming and J lost 5 bases; unmatched junction nucleotides: 8. The count of this clone is one. Synthetic analogs of TCR templates were spiked into every PCR. Clones were sequenced by immunoSEQ multiplex PCR, and TCRdb holds only the in-frame ones, with some missing. The sample consists of tens of thousands of clones, approximately 85% of them appearing once. Specified time point: peripheral blood 6 weeks after treatment start. Locally advanced or metastatic urothelial carcinoma affected all patients.

The source was PBMCs, collected around atezolizumab (anti-PD-L1) treatment. The source is a man aged 50 to 60 with urothelial cancer. The J gene is TRBJ2-5, the V gene TRBV30; TRBD2 agrees at 10 bases. The CDR3 here is CAWSIRTSGRETQYF. For the CDR3, the DNA is TGTGCCTGGAGTATTAGGACTAGCGGCCGGGAGACCCAGTACTTC.